The text below deals with one T cell receptor (beta chain). This sample stems from a study of T cells of healthy individuals. From germline, CDR1 is MDHEN and CDR2 SYDVKM. Trimming removed 10 bases from V and 4 bases from J, with 17 bases in between. The CDR3 runs to 14 residues. TCRdb ran MiXCR on the 5' RACE reads and lists one entry per CDR3 protein. Here the sample spans around 100,000 distinct CDR3 sequences, around 17% being singletons. The rearrangement uses TRBV28 and TRBJ1-3; D ambiguous. The source of this sequence is a human donor in good health. The CDR3 coding sequence is TGTGCCACATCGTCCGTTGCGGTAGGAAACACCATATATTTT. Translating gives CATSSVAVGNTIYF.